This entry lists 17 T cell receptor beta chains sequenced from one sample in a study of blood T cell repertoires in COVID-19. TCRdb keeps only in-frame clones here, not all; method: immunoSEQ multiplex PCR. The data hold almost 400,000 clones, with 70% to 90% observed a single time. The material sequenced was PBMCs or T cells enriched from blood (not recorded which). The source is a woman aged 30 to 39 with acute COVID-19.

J is TRBJ2-7 and V is TRBV14; no clear D. This CDR3 is 14 amino acids long. From germline, CDR1 is SGHDN and CDR2 FVKESK. V lost 1 base and J lost 2, with 9 bases in between. The CDR3 bases are TGTGCCAGCAGCCAAGTCTACGGTCCCTACGAGCAGTACTTC. Translating gives CASSQVYGPYEQYF.

This rearrangement joins TRBV5-6 to TRBJ2-7; TRBD2 aligns across 13 bases. V lost 3 bases and J lost 0; bases outside the gene matches: 3. The CDR3 extends over 16 amino acids. Germline CDR1 reads SGHDT; CDR2 reads YYEEEE. The CDR3 is CASSSGLAGPSYEQYF. The CDR3 DNA reads as TGTGCCAGCAGCTCGGGACTAGCGGGGCCCTCCTACGAGCAGTACTTC. Full variable domain (missing parts from reference TRBV5-6 and TRBJ2-7): DAGVTQSPTHLIKTRGQQVTLRCSPKSGHDTVSWYQQALGQGPQFIFQYYEEEERQRGNFPDRFSGHQFPNYSSELNVNALLLGDSALYLCASSSGLAGPSYEQYFGPGTRLTVT.

The chain employs TRBV21-1 and TRBJ2-7; the table's D call TRBD2 went unverified against the DNA. TRBV21-1 is a recognized pseudogene. The CDR3 sequence is 14 residues long. The CDR3 spells CASSKGPNLREQYF. The CDR3 nucleotides are TGTGCCAGCAGCAAAGGACCAAACCTGAGGGAGCAGTACTTC.

The J gene is TRBJ2-2, the V gene TRBV6-5, with 7 bases aligning to TRBD2. The V gene's germline CDR1 is MNHEY and CDR2 SVGAGI. The CDR3 totals 15 residues. Unmatched junction bases numbered 10, after V lost 7 bases and J lost 5 bases. DNA of the CDR3: TGTGCCAGCAACGAAAAGCGGGGAGGGACCGGGGAGCTGTTTTTT. It translates to CASNEKRGGTGELFF.

This sequence joins TRBV5-1 and TRBJ2-1; 8 bases align to TRBD2. The germline V gene encodes CDR1 SGHRS and CDR2 YFSETQ. With V trimmed by 7 bases and J by 6 bases, 15 bases remained unmatched. The CDR3 loop spans 16 amino acids. The CDR3 sequence is CASAITTGGASNEQFF. The CDR3 DNA reads TGCGCCAGCGCGATTACGACCGGGGGGGCTTCCAATGAGCAGTTCTTC.

The chain employs TRBV6-5 and TRBJ1-2; 10 bases match TRBD1. V lost 8 bases and J lost 4; bases outside the gene matches: 7. The CDR3 spans 14 residues. The germline CDR1 and CDR2 sequences are MNHEY and SVGAGI. This CDR3 is CASAGTGAIYGYTF. The CDR3 DNA is TGTGCCAGCGCTGGGACAGGGGCTATCTATGGCTACACCTTC.

V usage is TRBV9 and J usage is TRBJ1-2; 7 bases fit TRBD1. V shed 4 bases, J shed 8 bases, and the junction held 8 bases outside the gene matches. The germline gives CDR1 SGDLS, CDR2 YYNGEE. The CDR3 covers 13 residues. The CDR3 is CASSPTDRPGYTF. The CDR3 DNA follows: TGTGCCAGCAGCCCAACGGACAGGCCGGGCTACACCTTC.

This chain uses TRBV10-1 with TRBJ2-1, with a possible D match to TRBD2 (5 bases). Looked up from germline, CDR1 is WNHNN and CDR2 is SYGVQD (reference sequence). The CDR3 has 13 residues. Trimming stripped 11 bases from V and 5 bases from J, with 16 bases between. CDR3 DNA sequence: TGCGCCGGACTGGCCGGACCAAACAATGAGCAGTTCTTC. Protein product: CAGLAGPNNEQFF.

Concerning this clone itself: The sample holds other DNA sequences that translate to the same CDR3. This chain links TRBV9 with TRBJ1-5; D remains ambiguous. The germline gives CDR1 SGDLS, CDR2 YYNGEE. Deletions cut 2 bases from V and 6 bases from J, with 9 bases between. CDR3 length: 13 residues. The CDR3 nucleotides read TGTGCCAGCAGCGTGGGAGGAGGTCAGCCCCAGCATTTT. It encodes CASSVGGGQPQHF.

The genes are TRBV9 and TRBJ1-1; 10 bases are shared with TRBD1. The V segment lost 4 bases and the J segment 2 bases; nucleotides outside the gene matches: 5. The CDR3 runs 15 residues. Per germline, CDR1 SGDLS and CDR2 YYNGEE. The CDR3 here is CASSPRDRGNTEAFF. The CDR3 DNA sequence: TGTGCCAGCAGCCCCCGGGACAGGGGCAACACTGAAGCTTTCTTT. Complete variable domain (other parts from reference TRBV9 and TRBJ1-1): DSGVTQTPKHLITATGQRVTLRCSPRSGDLSVYWYQQSLDQGLQFLIQYYNGEERAKGNILERFSAQQFPDLHSELNLSSLELGDSALYFCASSPRDRGNTEAFFGQGTRLTVV.

The table lists this clone with a few counts. This rearrangement joins TRBV7-2 to TRBJ1-3, with no clear D. The CDR3 totals 15 residues. V was clipped by 1 base and J by 0 bases, with 7 bases between them. CDR1 and CDR2 (germline): SGHTA, FQGNSA. The CDR3 loop reads CASSLESVSGNTIYF. For the CDR3, the DNA is TGTGCCAGCAGCTTAGAATCGGTCTCTGGAAACACCATATATTTT.

The chain couples TRBV11-2 to TRBJ2-1; D possibly corresponds to TRBD2 (7 bases). Germline V gene sequence: CDR1 SGHAT, CDR2 FQNNGV. V dropped 1 base and J dropped 6 bases, with 13 bases sitting between them. The CDR3 has 15 residues. CDR3 in DNA: TGTGCCAGCAGCTTAGTGCTTCGGGGGGCCAATGAGCAGTTCTTC. Amino acids: CASSLVLRGANEQFF.

V is TRBV5-6 and J is TRBJ1-2; 9 nucleotides agree with TRBD1. The CDR3 sequence is 15 residues long. J lost 4 bases, V lost 3 bases, and 7 bases had no gene match. Germline assignment: CDR1 SGHDT and CDR2 YYEEEE. The CDR3 coding sequence is TGTGCCAGCAGCTCCGGGACAGGGACCATCTATGGCTACACCTTC. It yields the protein CASSSGTGTIYGYTF.

The chain has TRBV4-1 and TRBJ2-7, with 9 bases that match TRBD1. Germline CDR1 is MGHRA and CDR2 is YSYEKL. This CDR3 has 15 amino acids. Unmatched junction bases numbered 5, after V lost 5 bases and J lost 0 bases. The CDR3 protein is CASSIPGQGSYEQYF. The CDR3 nucleotides read TGCGCCAGCAGCATTCCGGGACAGGGCTCCTACGAGCAGTACTTC.

The rearrangement links TRBV5-1 to TRBJ1-5; a possible D gene is TRBD1 (5 bases). From germline, CDR1 is SGHRS and CDR2 YFSETQ. The CDR3 runs to 16 residues. V lost 3 bases and J 0 bases, leaving 13 bases between the germline ends. CDR3 region: CASSWGGLNSNQPQHF. The CDR3 coding sequence is TGCGCCAGCAGCTGGGGGGGTCTAAATAGCAATCAGCCCCAGCATTTT.

This clone has a handful of counts. V usage is TRBV2 and J usage is TRBJ2-1; weak D call: TRBD2 (7 bases). V lost 9 bases to trimming and J lost 7 bases, with 19 bases between them. CDR1 is SNHLY and CDR2 is FYNNEI in the germline V gene. CDR3 length: 14 residues. This CDR3 reads CASLLRGAGNEQFF. CDR3 sequence (DNA): TGTGCCAGTCTGCTACGGGGGGCCGGGAATGAGCAGTTCTTC.

This sequence joins TRBV21-1 and TRBJ1-3. TRBV21-1 is a listed pseudogene. This CDR3 comprises 14 residues. The CDR3 is CASSNGANGNTIYF. In nucleotides, the CDR3 is TGTGCCAGCAGCAATGGAGCAAATGGAAACACCATATATTTT.